Below, 6 T cell receptor beta chains from the same sample are listed, as sequenced in a study of T cell repertoires in cytomegalovirus infection. The antigens for these receptors are not known. Each CDR3 protein is one row after TCRdb ran MiXCR on the reads. The data show about 89,000 distinct CDR3 sequences, about 29% seen once. The sample was CD8+ T cells from cultured PBMCs, taken from culture after CMV antigen stimulation. The receptors shown here come from a human donor in good health (CMV status not recorded). Some clones in this sample may be carry-over from other donors' samples.

This clonotype was observed a few times. The chain uses TRBV7-3 and TRBJ1-1, with D possibly matching TRBD1 (5 bases). The CDR3 consists of 13 residues. Germline-derived CDR1 and CDR2 are SGHTA and FQGTGA. V was pared by 5 bases and J by 6 bases, with 13 bases between. The CDR3 nucleotides are TGTGCCAGCAGCCCTCTGGGGGGGGCTGAAGCTTTCTTT. Protein sequence: CASSPLGGAEAFF. Supplemented by reference TRBV7-3 and TRBJ1-1, the full variable domain reads GAGVSQTPSNKVTEKGKYVELRCDPISGHTALYWYRQSLGQGPEFLIYFQGTGAADDSGLPNDRFFAVRPEGSVSTLKIQRTERGDSAVYLCASSPLGGAEAFFGQGTRLTVV.

This clonotype showed up just a few times. This chain uses TRBV12-3 or TRBV12-4 with TRBJ2-1; a possible D gene is TRBD1 (5 bases). The CDR3 runs 16 residues. V lost 4 bases, J lost 11 bases, and 24 bases lay in between. As DNA, the CDR3 is TGTGCCAGCAGTTCCCCGGGTATTGTTAGGGGCGCTAAGCAGTTCTTC. This encodes CASSSPGIVRGAKQFF.

This clonotype was detected ten times or more. The rearrangement links TRBV13 to TRBJ1-4, with D possibly matching TRBD1 (5 bases). Looked up from germline, CDR1 is PRHDT and CDR2 is FYEKMQ (reference sequence). V was shortened by 0 bases and J by 4 bases, with 9 bases between the two germline ends. The length of the CDR3 is 15 residues. The CDR3: CASSLGSGVNEKLFF. The DNA for the CDR3 is TGTGCCAGCAGCTTAGGGTCGGGGGTTAATGAAAAACTGTTTTTT. The variable domain in full, completed from reference TRBV13 and TRBJ1-4, reads AAGVIQSPRHLIKEKRETATLKCYPIPRHDTVYWYQQGPGQDPQFLISFYEKMQSDKGSIPDRFSAQQFSDYHSELNMSSLELGDSALYFCASSLGSGVNEKLFFGSGTQLSVL.

Turning to this clonotype: This may stem from a read error, because a much larger clone lies one nucleotide away. The gene calls are TRBV9 and TRBJ2-2, with a possible D match to TRBD2 (5 bases). CDR1 and CDR2 from the germline V gene are SGDLS and YYNGEE. This CDR3 spans 16 amino acids. In DNA form, the CDR3 reads TGTTCCAGCAGCGGAGGTGCAAGGGAATGGGCCGGGGAGCTGTTTTTT. Its translation: CSSSGGAREWAGELFF.

This clonotype was seen a few times. For the CDR3, the DNA is TGTGCCAGCAGCTTACGGGTCAATGAGCAGTTCTTC. As protein: CASSLRVNEQFF. The chain is built from TRBV7-9 and TRBJ2-1, with D hard to call. This CDR3 spans 12 amino acids. Germline loops: CDR1 SEHNR, CDR2 FQNEAQ (reference sequence). V lost 2 bases and J 6 bases, leaving 5 bases between the germline ends.

This clonotype has just a few counts. The V gene is TRBV7-2, the J gene TRBJ1-1, with D hard to call. From germline, CDR1 is SGHTA and CDR2 FQGNSA. Trimming pared 1 base from V and 2 bases from J, leaving 8 bases between. This CDR3 has 14 amino acids. Here the CDR3 reads CASSLVVTNTEAFF. The CDR3 nucleotides are TGTGCCAGCAGCTTAGTCGTCACTAACACTGAAGCTTTCTTT.